These 9 T cell receptor beta chains were all obtained from the same sample, sequenced in a study of blood T cells in healthy people across ages (dated by TCRdb to between 2015 and 2017). The library came from 5' RACE. Sequencer: Illumina HiSeq 2500. The second PCR ran for about 6 to 11 cycles and used a J-beta primer mix along with a sample-barcoded 5' primer. In-frame beta chains were kept once TCRdb had trimmed the public reads at Q25 with fastp and called clones with MiXCR. Each entry is one CDR3 protein sequence, shown with its most common DNA and genes. The sample table records 550,000 to 600,000 distinct CDR3 sequences; approximately 27% of these occur just once. Of the sample, about a fifth falls within the top ten clones. Sequences were obtained from blood. Source of these receptors: a woman aged 70-85 years in good health.

This clonotype was counted only a few times. The J gene is TRBJ2-5, the V gene TRBV20-1; 8 positions agree with TRBD2. Per germline, CDR1 DFQATT and CDR2 SNEGSKA (reference sequence). The CDR3 contains 19 residues. Trimming cost V 0 bases and J 2 bases; bases outside gene matches: 17. CDR3 in amino acids: CSARDGVSGGVVGQETQYF. The CDR3 bases are TGCAGTGCTAGAGATGGTGTGAGCGGGGGCGTAGTGGGGCAAGAGACCCAGTACTTC.

In nucleotides, the CDR3 is TGTGCCAGCAGCCAAGTGCTCAGGGGTAACTATGGCTACACCTTC. As protein: CASSQVLRGNYGYTF. V usage is TRBV3-1 and J usage is TRBJ1-2; the D gene is possibly TRBD1 (6 bases). Trimming shortened V by 1 base and J by 1 base, and 10 bases separated the two germline ends. CDR1 LGHDT and CDR2 YNNKEL come from the germline V gene (reference sequence). The CDR3 sequence is 15 residues long. The full variable domain, rest sourced from reference TRBV3-1 and TRBJ1-2, is DTAVSQTPKYLVTQMGNDKSIKCEQNLGHDTMYWYKQDSKKFLKIMFSYNNKELIINETVPNRFSPKSPDKAHLNLHINSLELGDSAVYFCASSQVLRGNYGYTFGSGTRLTVV.

This rearrangement joins TRBV7-2 to TRBJ1-3; the D gene is possibly TRBD1 (6 bases). The ends were cut back, 8 bases at V and 0 bases at J, with 20 bases in the middle. Germline values: CDR1 SGHTA, CDR2 FQGNSA. This CDR3 has 17 residues. CDR3 coding DNA: TGTGCCAGCGTAATCTCACCTACGGGGGCCTCTGGAAACACCATATATTTT. It specifies CASVISPTGASGNTIYF.

This clonotype was observed a few times. This chain uses TRBV7-2 with TRBJ2-1; 13 positions match TRBD2. With V trimmed by 5 bases and J by 8 bases, 6 bases remained unmatched. Germline CDR1 and CDR2: SGHTA and FQGNSA. The CDR3 sequence is 15 residues long. The CDR3 DNA is TGTGCCAGCAGCACTAGCGGGGGGGCTCGTTATGAGCAGTTCTTC. Encoded protein: CASSTSGGARYEQFF.

At least ten counts were recorded for this clonotype. V gene TRBV9 combines with J gene TRBJ2-5; D uncertain. This CDR3 has 15 residues. From germline, CDR1 is SGDLS and CDR2 YYNGEE. V dropped 2 bases and J dropped 6 bases, with 17 bases sitting between them. CDR3 nucleotides: TGTGCCAGCAGCGTTTCCCCGGGCTCAGAGAAGACCCAGTACTTC. Protein: CASSVSPGSEKTQYF.

This clonotype was counted only a few times. The V call is TRBV7-2, the J call TRBJ1-5, with D hard to call. This CDR3 comprises 15 residues. V was pared by 2 bases and J by 4 bases, with 12 bases between. In germline, CDR1 is SGHTA, CDR2 FQGNSA. The CDR3 spells CASSLTTQINQPQHF. CDR3 in DNA: TGTGCCAGCAGCTTAACTACACAGATAAATCAGCCCCAGCATTTT.

This clonotype was counted a few times. The genes are TRBV7-9 and TRBJ2-7; weak D call: TRBD1 (5 bases). The CDR3 has 13 residues. Germline CDR1 reads SEHNR; CDR2 reads FQNEAQ (reference sequence). V was trimmed by 8 bases and J by 3 bases, leaving 14 bases between them. The DNA of the CDR3 is TGTGCCAGCGCCCTAGGGGCCCTCTACGAGCAGTACTTC. Translation gives CASALGALYEQYF.

CDR3 residues: CASSYWTGPYGYTF. DNA of the CDR3: TGTGCCAGCAGTTACTGGACAGGGCCCTATGGCTACACCTTC. The chain carries TRBV6-6 and TRBJ1-2, with 8 bases lining up with TRBD1. Germline V gene data show CDR1 as MNHNY and CDR2 as SVGAGI (reference sequence). This CDR3 spans 14 amino acids. J gave up 4 bases and V 1 base, and 2 bases lay outside the gene matches.

This clonotype has a count of ten or more. V gene TRBV28 combines with J gene TRBJ2-1; 12 bases are a match to TRBD2. The V gene end was trimmed by 5 bases and the J gene end by 6 bases; junction bases not matched to a gene: 5. The CDR3 sequence is 15 residues long. Germline V gene sequence: CDR1 MDHEN, CDR2 SYDVKM. In DNA, the CDR3 is TGTGCCAGCAGTATAACTAGCGGGGGGACCAATGAGCAGTTCTTC. Translation gives CASSITSGGTNEQFF.